This passage covers 18 T cell receptor beta chains from one sample sequenced in a study of Ad26.COV2.S vaccination and SARS-CoV-2 variants. The treatment denotes: roughly 20 received Ad26.COV2.S at low or high dose, single or two shots; about 5 received placebo; per-sample allocation not given. Samples were taken on day 63 after the first vaccine or placebo injection. The data were produced by immunoSEQ multiplex PCR, yet TCRdb's version contains in-frame clones alone and is incomplete. Of more than 300,000 clones in the sample, around 81% were seen once. The sample in question was peripheral blood, obtained in a trial of Ad26.COV2.S vaccine versus placebo. The receptors come from a person between 18 and 59 years old who received the Ad26.COV2.S COVID-19 vaccine or a placebo.

The rearrangement joins TRBV7-2 to TRBJ2-2, with D perhaps TRBD1 (6 bases). There are 15 residues in the CDR3. The germline gives CDR1 SGHTA, CDR2 FQGNSA. Trimming shortened V by 6 bases and J by 10 bases, and 21 bases separated the two germline ends. CDR3 loop: CASRPDTGLRSELFF. The CDR3 nucleotides read TGTGCCAGCAGACCGGACACAGGGTTGCGGTCGGAGCTGTTTTTT.

This clone showed up just once. V gene TRBV5-5 combines with J gene TRBJ2-6, with 7 nucleotides matching TRBD1. CDR1 SGHKS and CDR2 YYEKEE come from the germline V gene (reference sequence). This CDR3 spans 16 amino acids. The junction had 6 bases not matched to a gene; V was cut back by 4 bases and J by 2 bases. CDR3 in amino acids: CASSLAGGTGANVLTF. The CDR3 DNA follows: TGTGCCAGCAGCCTCGCAGGGGGTACTGGGGCCAACGTCCTGACTTTC.

With respect to this clone: Other DNA sequences in this sample translate to the same CDR3. This chain links TRBV5-1 with TRBJ2-7, with D maybe TRBD1 (6 bases). The germline V gene encodes CDR1 SGHRS and CDR2 YFSETQ. This CDR3 is 12 amino acids long. Trimming removed 2 bases from V and 4 bases from J, with 7 bases in between. The DNA of the CDR3 is TGCGCCAGCAGCTTACAGGGTTACGAGCAGTACTTC. Protein: CASSLQGYEQYF.

CDR3 sequence (DNA): TGTGCCAGCAGTGGGGGTTTCAATCAGCCCCAGCATTTT. Protein product: CASSGGFNQPQHF. This chain uses TRBV25-1 with TRBJ1-5; no reliable D call. The CDR3 length is 13 residues. Germline V gene data show CDR1 as MGHDK and CDR2 as SYGVNS. Trimming removed 4 bases from V and 3 bases from J, with 7 bases in between.

This chain links TRBV5-4 with TRBJ2-5; perhaps TRBD1 as D (5 bases). Germline V lookup: CDR1 SGHNT, CDR2 YYREEE (reference sequence). Trimming pared 4 bases from V and 2 bases from J, leaving 15 bases between. There are 15 residues in the CDR3. CDR3 bases: TGTGCCAGCAGCCCAGCGAACGACAGACAAGAGACCCAGTACTTC. Translating gives CASSPANDRQETQYF.

This chain uses TRBV28 with TRBJ1-5; 9 bases align to TRBD1. CDR1 MDHEN and CDR2 SYDVKM come from the germline V gene. The CDR3 sequence is 15 residues long. Trimming at V came to 5 bases and at J to 7 bases, leaving 9 bases not matched to a gene. The DNA of the CDR3 is TGTGCCAGCAGTCTAACAGGGGGCGAGAGGCAGCCCCAGCATTTT. The encoded protein is CASSLTGGERQPQHF.

This chain connects TRBV19 to TRBJ2-5, with D perhaps being TRBD1 or TRBD2 (6 bases each). V shed 0 bases and J shed 7 bases, with 12 bases lying between them. CDR3 length: 14 amino acids. Per the germline V gene, CDR1 is LNHDA and CDR2 is SQIVND (reference sequence). CDR3 loop: CASSIEGGMWTQYF. The CDR3 nucleotides are TGTGCCAGTAGTATAGAAGGGGGGATGTGGACCCAGTACTTC.

The V and J genes are TRBV28 and TRBJ2-3; D remains unclear. This CDR3 spans 15 amino acids. Germline CDR1 is MDHEN and CDR2 is SYDVKM. The V and J ends lost 1 base and 2 bases respectively, with 10 bases between them. The CDR3 sequence: CASSLLTTLTDTQYF. The DNA for the CDR3 is TGTGCCAGCAGTTTATTGACGACTCTCACAGATACGCAGTATTTT. The full variable domain, rest sourced from reference TRBV28 and TRBJ2-3, is DVKVTQSSRYLVKRTGEKVFLECVQDMDHENMFWYRQDPGLGLRLIYFSYDVKMKEKGDIPEGYSVSREKKERFSLILESASTNQTSMYLCASSLLTTLTDTQYFGPGTRLTVL.

V usage is TRBV7-3 and J usage is TRBJ2-1, with D maybe TRBD1 (6 bases). The CDR3 extends over 13 amino acids. The ends were cut back, 2 bases at V and 9 bases at J, with 11 bases in the middle. The germline V gene has CDR1 SGHTA and CDR2 FQGTGA. CDR3 nucleotide sequence: TGTGCCAGCAGCTTAGACAGGCCAAGTGAGCAGTTCTTC. Translating gives CASSLDRPSEQFF.

This chain uses TRBV7-6 with TRBJ1-4, with D possibly TRBD1 on 6 matching bases. The CDR3 is made up of 16 amino acids. V gave up 5 bases and J gave up 5 bases, with 18 bases separating them. The V gene's germline CDR1 is SGHVS and CDR2 FNYEAQ. The CDR3 nucleotides are TGTGCCAGCAGCGGCTTGGGAGGCCAGGGGAATGAAAAACTGTTTTTT. Its protein is CASSGLGGQGNEKLFF. Full variable domain (remainder filled in from reference TRBV7-6 and TRBJ1-4): GAGVSQSPRYKVTKRGQDVALRCDPISGHVSLYWYRQALGQGPEFLTYFNYEAQQDKSGLPNDRFSAERPEGSISTLTIQRTEQRDSAMYRCASSGLGGQGNEKLFFGSGTQLSVL.

The chain couples TRBV9 to TRBJ1-1; D unclear. The CDR3 is made up of 13 amino acids. Germline CDR1 is SGDLS and CDR2 is YYNGEE. Trimming removed 2 bases from V and 3 bases from J, with 8 bases in between. The CDR3 protein is CASSVLVDTEAFF. The CDR3 nucleotides are TGTGCCAGCAGCGTTTTGGTGGACACTGAAGCTTTCTTT.

The chain couples TRBV7-9 to TRBJ2-1, with D uncertain. Trimming shortened V by 10 bases and J by 6 bases, and 25 bases separated the two germline ends. Per germline, CDR1 SEHNR and CDR2 FQNEAQ (reference sequence). CDR3 size: 16 residues. The CDR3 protein is CATLAGPHNLANEQFF. The CDR3 DNA reads as TGTGCCACCCTCGCCGGCCCGCACAACCTGGCCAATGAGCAGTTCTTC. Together with reference TRBV7-9 and TRBJ2-1, the CDR3 gives the full variable domain: DTGVSQNPRHKITKRGQNVTFRCDPISEHNRLYWYRQTLGQGPEFLTYFQNEAQLEKSRLLSDRFSAERPKGSFSTLEIQRTEQGDSAMYLCATLAGPHNLANEQFFGPGTRLTVL.

V gene TRBV5-4 combines with J gene TRBJ2-3; 8 bases are shared with TRBD1. CDR1 and CDR2 from the germline V gene are SGHNT and YYREEE (reference sequence). The CDR3 consists of 15 residues. Trimming removed 0 bases from V and 3 bases from J; junction bases left unmatched: 3. The chain's CDR3 is CASSLVQGGTDTQYF. In DNA, the CDR3 is TGTGCCAGCAGCTTGGTACAGGGGGGAACAGATACGCAGTATTTT.

This clone was picked up one time. V gene TRBV3-1 (or the pseudogene TRBV3-2) combines with J gene TRBJ2-2; no firm D call. CDR3 size: 16 residues. Germline V gene sequence: CDR1 LGHDT, CDR2 YNNKEL (reference sequence). Trimming left V 0 bases short and J 5 bases short, with 13 bases between. The CDR3 here is CASSQDVAIQTGELFF. The CDR3 nucleotides are TGTGCCAGCAGCCAAGATGTGGCTATACAAACCGGGGAGCTGTTTTTT.

V usage is TRBV7-8 and J usage is TRBJ2-2; TRBD2 might be the D (6 bases). Trimming removed 5 bases at V and 6 bases at J, with 19 bases between. The CDR3 runs to 16 residues. In germline, CDR1 is SGHVS, CDR2 FQNEAQ. In DNA, the CDR3 is TGTGCCAGCAGCCTATTTGGGCCTGGGGGGTCCGGGGAGCTGTTTTTT. This gives the protein CASSLFGPGGSGELFF.

The chain recombines TRBV15 with TRBJ2-7; D possibly corresponds to TRBD2 (6 bases). V lost 3 bases and J 6 bases, leaving 15 bases between the germline ends. Germline V gene data show CDR1 as LNHNV and CDR2 as YYDKDF (reference sequence). The CDR3 spans 14 residues. CDR3 bases: TGTGCCACCAGCAGGCCGGGACTTCTAGGCGAGCAGTACTTC. It translates to CATSRPGLLGEQYF.

This clone was seen just once. The V call is TRBV7-6, the J call TRBJ2-3; unclear D gene. The germline CDR1 and CDR2 sequences are SGHVS and FNYEAQ. V lost 0 bases and J lost 4, with 8 bases in between. CDR3 length: 14 residues. This CDR3 is CASSLAVSSDTQYF. The CDR3 coding sequence is TGTGCCAGCAGCTTAGCAGTCAGCTCAGATACGCAGTATTTT.

The V call is TRBV6-6, the J call TRBJ2-5; D gene ambiguous. Trimming removed 0 bases from V and 2 bases from J, with 7 bases in between. CDR3 length: 14 amino acids. Germline V lookup: CDR1 MNHNY, CDR2 SVGAGI (reference sequence). CDR3 in DNA: TGTGCCAGCAGTTACTCGGCATCACAAGAGACCCAGTACTTC. Translated, it gives CASSYSASQETQYF.